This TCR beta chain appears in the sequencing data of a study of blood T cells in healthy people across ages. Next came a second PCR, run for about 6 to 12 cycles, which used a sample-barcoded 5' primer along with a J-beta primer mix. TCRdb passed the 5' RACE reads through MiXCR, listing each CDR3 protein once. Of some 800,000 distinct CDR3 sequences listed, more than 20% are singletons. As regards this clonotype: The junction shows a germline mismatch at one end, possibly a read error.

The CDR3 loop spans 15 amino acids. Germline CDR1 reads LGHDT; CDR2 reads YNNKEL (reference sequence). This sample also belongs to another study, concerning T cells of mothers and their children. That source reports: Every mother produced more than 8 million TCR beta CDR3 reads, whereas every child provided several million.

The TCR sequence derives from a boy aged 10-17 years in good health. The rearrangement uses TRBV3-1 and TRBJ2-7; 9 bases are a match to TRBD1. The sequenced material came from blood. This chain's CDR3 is CASSQEVQGASKQYF. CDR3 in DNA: TGCGCCAGCAGCCAAGAGGTACAGGGGGCTTCGAAGCAGTACTTC.